This record covers a single T cell receptor beta chain. Its antigen is unknown. Base qualities are not provided; no much larger clone lies one nucleotide away. The entry originates in a study of shared clonotypes between healthy human individuals (TCRdb year 2020). Turning to the overall study: Two women and a few men aged 18 to 49 years were included in the cohort. For each donor, CD4 naive and CD4 memory were each given three plates, CD8 naive was given two plates, and CD8 memory was given one plate. Libraries were prepared and TCR repertoires were sequenced by different laboratories using diverse techniques, in order to increase sequencing depth and limit assay-specific biases. To estimate repertoire size and how much clonotype sharing occurs between individuals, the study deeply sequenced the blood TCR repertoires of roughly 5 healthy adults. Between about 0.94 and 8.9 billion PBMCs per donor were obtained by leukapheresis. Results and caveats for the whole study, not just this receptor: Higher generation probabilities were observed for clonotypes shared by all four sorted-subset donors than for non-shared clonotypes. The small number of donors limited the genetic and exposure-history diversity represented. Naive subsets generally had larger estimated clonotype richness than memory subsets. About 5% of naive CD4, roughly 3.5% of naive CD8, approximately 2.2% of memory CD4, and 0.35% to 0.5% of memory CD8 clonotypes were shared across a handful of donors. Pairwise subsampling indicated that sequencing depth was expected to affect the degree of clonotype sharing among donors. Even with the large sequencing depth, rarefaction of the sorted-subset datasets indicated that sequencing was incomplete. Sampling was restricted to blood, and TCR repertoires in tissues likely differ from the TCR repertoires found in blood.

The CDR3 covers 15 residues, taking in both the cysteine and the phenylalanine. Only CDR3 DNA is held: 45 bases, read in frame from base 1. A distance of 14 bases separates the germline ends of V and J, which lose 5 bases and 0 bases respectively. The germline V gene (reference sequence) specifies LNHNV as CDR1 and YYDKDF as CDR2. For the CD8 naive samples, CD45RO-negative cells were positively selected for CCR7, yielding a CD45RA+CCR7+ population from which TemRA cells were excluded. The donors were healthy, HIV-negative adults who had no recently reported acute infections or vaccinations. Every donor was a Caucasian adult residing in Nashville, Tennessee, USA. Blood was obtained by leukapheresis, after which PBMCs were separated by Ficoll-Histopaque density gradient centrifugation and cryopreserved in liquid nitrogen vapor phase. Analytical flow cytometry was used to check the purity and quantity of each magnetically sorted T cell population. Each sorted fraction had its genomic DNA isolated and then quantified by UV absorbance on a Nanodrop 2000c.

Using the deep immunoSEQ assay, TCR CDR3 regions were amplified from genomic DNA by multiplex PCR. Genomic DNA extracted from each cell subset was distributed evenly over all wells of several immunoSEQ 96-well plates, and each plate served as one replicate. Each replicate PCR for sorted subsets received roughly 200 ng genomic DNA, equal to tens of thousands of T cell genomes. Purified libraries were measured with a Qubit 3.0 fluorometer, size-checked on a Bioanalyzer 2100, and measured again with the KAPA Library Quantification kit. A separate single-read 150-cycle Illumina NextSeq 550 flow cell was used to sequence each immunoSEQ 96-well plate. Per the original workflow: The immunoSEQ output contained only junctional sequences without quality scores, so filtering could not match that applied to full-length reads. Sequences were annotated with PyIR, a Python wrapper for IgBLAST v1.9, using IMGT germline references to assign V/J genes and CDR3. Reads with weak V/J assignments (E-value above 1e-6), missing CDR3, stop codons, out-of-frame junctions, or ambiguous translated residues were removed. V3J clonotypes were defined by identical inferred V gene, J gene, and CDR3 amino acid sequence. Percentage overlap between repertoires was calculated by dividing the number of shared unique clonotypes by the size of the smaller repertoire. Richness of each repertoire was evaluated using RTK rarefaction, the Chao1 estimator, and Recon v2.1 estimates of unobserved clonotypes. For all TCRbeta clonotypes obtained by the gDNA method from four donors, generation probabilities were computed with OLGA. TCRdb retrieved this table from immuneACCESS and kept in-frame rearrangements only. Not all clones are present; in checked studies, unresolved V genes account for under half, and no reason is known for the remainder. V, J and clone size were drawn from that table, and D and trimming were deduced from the DNA. Counted in this sample were about 1,800,000 clones; about 95% of them appeared once. In total, the top ten clones hold less than 1.5% of the sample.

The rearrangement joined TRBV15 to TRBJ2-7; D gene: possibly TRBD1, on 6 matching bases. The receptor was isolated from a man aged 18 to 35 in good health. Sequenced input: naive CD8+ T cells sorted from blood. The sample's cell subset or site label, in plain terms: CD45RA+CCR7+. The nucleotide sequence is TGTGCCACCAGCTCACAGGGCCCCCTCTCCTACGAGCAGTACTTC. It specifies CATSSQGPLSYEQYF.